This T cell receptor beta chain was captured in a study of blood T cells in healthy people across ages. Study-wide results and limits: When set beside aged donors, long-lived donors presented more naive CD4+ cells and higher diversity.

Details on this clonotype: Its antigen is as yet unknown.

V lost 0 bases to trimming and J lost 0 bases, with 11 bases between them. Germline-derived CDR1 and CDR2 are LGHNA and YNFKEQ. The CDR3 runs 16 residues. Using a J-beta primer mix together with a sample-barcoded 5' primer, a second PCR was run for about 7 to 12 cycles. TCRdb reanalysed the 5' RACE reads using MiXCR and keeps one entry per CDR3 protein. The sample records around 650,000 distinct CDR3 sequences, roughly 41% being singletons. The source is an elderly man in good health. The sequencing sample was made of blood. The chain has TRBV4-2 and TRBJ1-1, with a tentative D call TRBD1 (5 bases). The CDR3: CASSQEETAMNTEAFF. The CDR3 DNA sequence: TGTGCCAGCAGCCAAGAGGAGACAGCCATGAACACTGAAGCTTTCTTT.